The sequence of this TCR beta chain was determined in a study of OX40 agonist ivuxolimab in advanced cancers. At the level of the whole study: Ivuxolimab was a fully human IgG2 agonistic monoclonal antibody targeting the costimulatory receptor OX40 (CD134). Intravenous ivuxolimab was administered to patients every 2 weeks at six dose levels: 0.01, 0.1, 0.3, 1.5, 3 and 10 mg/kg. Of the 50 to 55 patients in dose escalation, about 20 had hepatocellular carcinoma, some 15 had melanoma, 9 had renal cell carcinoma and 9 had head and neck cancer. In the dose-escalation cohort, more than 75% of patients were male, and the mean age was approximately 55 years, with a range of roughly 20 to 85. Patients were allowed to have had prior anti-PD-1, anti-PD-L1 or anti-CTLA-4 therapy, and around 40% of the dose-escalation patients had previously received checkpoint inhibitors. Partial responses occurred in three dose-escalation patients, of whom one had hepatocellular carcinoma and two had cutaneous melanoma. The point of sequencing TCRbeta in the periphery was to test whether ivuxolimab changed TCR sequence diversity and drove clonal T-cell expansion. The paper describes the monotherapy dose-escalation part (N ≈ 52 patients) of the phase I trial of ivuxolimab.

Reading the germline V gene gives CDR1 ENHRY and CDR2 SYGVKD. V is pared back by 10 bases and J by 2 bases, with 14 bases lying between the germline termini. There are 13 amino acids in the CDR3, from cysteine to phenylalanine inclusive. Left in the record is the CDR3 DNA by itself, 39 bases read in frame from the first base. The trial excluded patients who had a history of autoimmune disease or were on systemic immunosuppression. In every dose cohort, peripheral blood was drawn for TCR sequencing at baseline, cycle 4 day 1, and cycle 7 day 1. Samples were obtained from an open-label, multicenter, first-in-human phase I dose-escalation trial of ivuxolimab. Adults with locally advanced or metastatic head and neck squamous cell, hepatocellular, melanoma or renal cell carcinoma were enrolled in the trial. Before TCR sequencing, CD4+ and CD8+ T cells were separately sorted from peripheral blood. As concerns this clone: Its specific antigen is unknown. Base quality data are lacking; no much larger clone is found one base away.

General conclusions and limits of the study: Low levels of normalized T-cell clonal expansion were also shown by some nonresponding patients. On average, CD8+ T cells showed more expanded clones than CD4+ T cells after ivuxolimab. At doses from 0.1 to 3.0 mg/kg, clonal expansion was seen in both CD4+ and CD8+ blood T cells between baseline and week 6. The antigen specificity of the peripheral T cells that underwent clonal expansion was not determined. Partial responders in the 0.1-3.0 mg/kg groups had among the lowest normalized peripheral clonal expansion, especially among CD8+ T cells.

Genomic DNA was isolated from the sorted cells so that the TCRbeta CDR3 region could be sequenced. The immunoSEQ Assay was used to sequence the TCRbeta CDR3 regions. TCRdb retrieved this table from immuneACCESS and kept in-frame rearrangements only. Not all clones are present; in checked studies, unresolved V genes account for under half, and no reason is known for the remainder. The sample yields approximately 57,000 clones; about 83% were counted once. 3.1% of the sample belongs to the ten largest clones. This specimen consisted of CD4+ or CD8+ T cells sorted from blood, obtained in a trial of the OX40 agonist ivuxolimab. The TCR sequence derives from an adult with an advanced solid tumor such as melanoma, head and neck, liver or kidney cancer. The sequence joins TRBV10-3 to TRBJ1-1; the D region possibly corresponds to TRBD1 (5 bases align). The sequenced DNA is TGTGCCACCTGGGGCCCTCAAAACACTGAAGCTTTCTTT. This yields the protein CATWGPQNTEAFF.